These T cell receptor beta chains were read from a single sample in a study of CD8+CD57+ T cells in acquired aplastic anemia. Each CDR3 protein is one row after TCRdb ran MiXCR on the reads. The sample comprises some 190,000 distinct CDR3 sequences, approximately 49% of which are singletons, and 2.5% to 3.5% rests with the top ten. The specimen was sorted CD4+, CD8+, or CD8+CD57+ T cells (not recorded which) from PBMCs. These receptors were collected from a human donor in good health. CDR3s include the opening cysteine and the closing phenylalanine or tryptophan. The D gene is left open where the match is weak. Expanded clones get a size class; other rows say once, few or many, or leave the size out.

>NA|TRBV19|TRBJ1-1|14|many
TGTGCCAGTACCCCCTGGGGGATGAACACTGAAGCTTTCTTT
CASTPWGMNTEAFF
>TRBD2|TRBV25-1|TRBJ2-4|15|many
TGTGCCAGCAGTGAAGGGACTAGCGGGAGAAACATTCAGTACTTC
CASSEGTSGRNIQYF
>NA|TRBV6-6|TRBJ1-1|14|many
TGTGCCAGCATCTCCGGGACGGTGAACACTGAAGCTTTCTTT
CASISGTVNTEAFF
>TRBD1|TRBV20-1|TRBJ2-7|13|NA
TGCAGTGCTGATGAACAGGGGGACTACGAGCAGTACTTC
CSADEQGDYEQYF
>NA|TRBV6-1|TRBJ2-1|13|NA
TGTGCCAGCAGACCACTAGCCGCCCATGAGCAGTTCTTC
CASRPLAAHEQFF
>TRBD2|TRBV20-1|TRBJ2-3|16|many
TGCAGTGCTCCAGGGGAACTAGCGGGAGTTACAGATACGCAGTATTTT
CSAPGELAGVTDTQYF
>TRBD1|TRBV24-1|TRBJ1-2|15|many
TGTGCCACCTCAGGGGGGCTAACGGGACAGAGTGGCTACACCTTC
CATSGGLTGQSGYTF
>NA|TRBV5-6|TRBJ1-2|14|many
TGTGCCAGCAGCTTGGGAGGACAGTACTATGGCTACACCTTC
CASSLGGQYYGYTF
>NA|TRBV15|TRBJ1-2|15|many
TGTGCCACCAGCAGAGACGTCGGGGTTAACTATGGCTACACCTTC
CATSRDVGVNYGYTF
>NA|TRBV7-3|TRBJ1-4|13|few
TGTGCCAGCAGTGCTACAGAGAATGAAAAACTGTTTTTT
CASSATENEKLFF
>TRBD1|TRBV7-9|TRBJ1-6|15|NA
TGTGCCAGCAGCTTCGACAGGGGATTCATATACCCCCTCCACTTT
CASSFDRGFIYPLHF
>NA|TRBV10-2|TRBJ1-2|14|NA
TGCGCCAGCAGTGAGCGAGGGTCGGGGTTTGGCTACACCTTC
CASSERGSGFGYTF
>NA|TRBV7-3|TRBJ1-2|13|NA
TGTGCCAGCAGCAGCCAGGGTTCTGAAGGCTACACCTTC
CASSSQGSEGYTF
>NA|TRBV5-1|TRBJ2-7|14|many
TGCGCCAGCAGCTTGGGTGGAGTTTCCTACGAGCAGTACTTC
CASSLGGVSYEQYF
>NA|TRBV7-2|TRBJ2-7|11|few
TGTGCCAGCAGTTCACATTACGAGCAGTACTTC
CASSSHYEQYF
>NA|TRBV10-3|TRBJ2-3|15|many
TGTGCCACCACAGCCGGGACTCCTAGCGCAGATACGCAGTATTTT
CATTAGTPSADTQYF
>NA|TRBV7-9|TRBJ2-1|16|many
TGTGCCAGCAGCTTAATCGGGGAGAGCTCCTACAATGAGCAGTTCTTC
CASSLIGESSYNEQFF
>NA|TRBV7-8|TRBJ1-2|16|NA
TGTGCCAGCAGCTTAGCCCGGACTGATACCAACTATGGCTACACCTTC
CASSLARTDTNYGYTF
>NA|TRBV24-1|TRBJ1-2|13|NA
TGTGCCACCAGTGATTCAGGGATATCGGGCTACACCTTC
CATSDSGISGYTF
>NA|TRBV6-1|TRBJ1-3|13|many
TGTGCCAGCAGGCGAGACAGGGGAAACACCATATATTTT
CASRRDRGNTIYF
>NA|TRBV11-2|TRBJ2-1|15|many
TGTGCCAGCAGCTCCCCAGCCGTTGTGAGCAATGAGCAGTTCTTC
CASSSPAVVSNEQFF
>NA|TRBV7-9|TRBJ1-1|13|NA
TGTGCCAGCAGCTTAGTCGGGACAATTGAAGCTTTCTTT
CASSLVGTIEAFF
>TRBD2|TRBV7-3|TRBJ2-3|15|NA
TGTGCCAGCAGCTTACTGGCGGGAGGGGGGGATACGCAGTATTTT
CASSLLAGGGDTQYF
>TRBD2|TRBV3-1|TRBJ2-2|17|few
TGTGCCAGCAGCCGACTAGGTGCGGGAGGGGACACCGGGGAGCTGTTTTTT
CASSRLGAGGDTGELFF
>TRBD1|TRBV24-1|TRBJ2-5|16|NA
TGTGCCACCAGTGATCCCGGACAGGGGCACAGTGAGACCCAGTACTTC
CATSDPGQGHSETQYF
>NA|TRBV9|TRBJ1-4|16|NA
TGTGCCAGCAGCGCAGAGAGGGGCTTGGGGGATGAAAGACTGTTTTTT
CASSAERGLGDERLFF
>TRBD1|TRBV9|TRBJ1-3|16|NA
TGTGCCAGCAGCGTGCGCGGGGACAGGGCTGGAAACACCATATATTTT
CASSVRGDRAGNTIYF
>TRBD1|TRBV6-1|TRBJ1-6|16|NA
TGTGCCAGCAGACGTGCAGGGGGCGCCTATAATTCACCCCTCCACTTT
CASRRAGGAYNSPLHF
>NA|TRBV19|TRBJ1-1|11|NA
TGTGCCAGTAGTAATTTATATGAAGCTTTCTTT
CASSNLYEAFF
>NA|TRBV7-9|TRBJ1-1|13|NA
TGTGCCAGCAGCTCCCGCCAGAACACTGAAGCTTTCTTT
CASSSRQNTEAFF
>TRBD1|TRBV2|TRBJ1-6|14|NA
TGTGCCAGCATCCGGGACAGGGGTACATCACCCCTCCACTTT
CASIRDRGTSPLHF
>TRBD2|TRBV3-1|TRBJ2-1|17|NA
TGTGCCAGCAGCCTCCCTAGACTAGCGGGGTTGTACAATGAGCAGTTCTTC
CASSLPRLAGLYNEQFF
>NA|TRBV5-6|TRBJ2-3|13|many
TGTGCCAGCAGATGGGCGGGTGAAGATACGCAGTATTTT
CASRWAGEDTQYF
>NA|TRBV7-9|TRBJ1-1|12|NA
TGTGCCAGCAGTCAACAGGACACTGAAGCTTTCTTT
CASSQQDTEAFF
>NA|TRBV29-1|TRBJ2-5|12|few
TGCAGCGTTGCCTTAAGCGAAGGGACCCAGTACTTC
CSVALSEGTQYF
>NA|TRBV2|TRBJ2-1|14|few
TGTGCCAGCAGTGTCAGGGGACACCCCAATGAGCAGTTCTTC
CASSVRGHPNEQFF
>TRBD1|TRBV2|TRBJ2-5|17|NA
TGTGCCAGCAGTGACTCGGTCTTGGTGGGACAGAAAGAGACCCAGTACTTC
CASSDSVLVGQKETQYF
>NA|TRBV6-4|TRBJ1-1|13|many
TGTGCCAGCAGTGACAGGGAGAACACTGAAGCTTTCTTT
CASSDRENTEAFF
>NA|TRBV15|TRBJ2-2|15|many
TGTGCCACCAGCAGAAATCCCCAGGGTAACGGGGAGCTGTTTTTT
CATSRNPQGNGELFF
>NA|TRBV7-9|TRBJ2-2|14|many
TGTGCCAGCAGCTTAGTAGGGGCCACCGGGGAGCTGTTTTTT
CASSLVGATGELFF
>NA|TRBV7-2|TRBJ1-1|12|NA
TGTGCCAGCAGCTTAGCCCAGTTAGAAGCTTTCTTT
CASSLAQLEAFF
>TRBD2|TRBV19|TRBJ2-1|15|NA
TGTGCCAGTTCTAGCGGGAGGGCCTCCGCCAATGAGCAGTTCTTC
CASSSGRASANEQFF
>NA|TRBV10-3|TRBJ1-6|12|few
TGTGCCATCAGTGACCGGTCCGCACCCCTCCACTTT
CAISDRSAPLHF
>NA|TRBV11-3|TRBJ1-2|14|NA
TGTGCCAGCAGCCCCCGGGGAAGAAACTATGGCTACACCTTC
CASSPRGRNYGYTF
>NA|TRBV7-3|TRBJ1-1|13|NA
TGTGCCAGCAGCTTAACCCTGAACACTGAAGCTTTCTTT
CASSLTLNTEAFF
>TRBD2|TRBV19|TRBJ2-2|14|many
TGTGCCAGTACACGGCTAGCGGGGACCGGGGAGCTGTTTTTT
CASTRLAGTGELFF
>NA|TRBV2|TRBJ2-7|13|NA
TGTGCCAGCAGTGAAGATCTAAGTATGGGGCAGTACTTC
CASSEDLSMGQYF
>NA|TRBV19|TRBJ1-1|19|many
TGTGCCAGTAGTACCCCCACCCTTCTGAGTGGGGCTCGGAACACTGAAGCTTTCTTT
CASSTPTLLSGARNTEAFF
>NA|TRBV6-5|TRBJ1-5|13|many
TGTGCCAGCAGTTACAGTGCCAATCAGCCCCAGCATTTT
CASSYSANQPQHF
>TRBD2|TRBV5-1|TRBJ2-3|21|NA
TGCGCCAGCAGCTACCCCTTACTAGCGGGAGGCCTACTTAACCACACAGATACGCAGTATTTT
CASSYPLLAGGLLNHTDTQYF
>NA|TRBV9|TRBJ1-1|14|few
TGTGCCAGCAGCGTAGATGGAGCCAGCACTGAAGCTTTCTTT
CASSVDGASTEAFF
>NA|TRBV15|TRBJ2-1|13|few
TGTGCCACCAGCAGCTGGGTGTACGATGAGCAGTTCTTC
CATSSWVYDEQFF